This T cell receptor (beta chain) was sequenced in a study of blood T cells in healthy people across ages. Study summary: Every two T cells gave about one barcoded beta molecule via template switching.

Trimming removed 5 bases from V and 2 bases from J, with 19 bases in between. The germline gives CDR1 LNHDA, CDR2 SQIVND (reference sequence). The CDR3 is 17 amino acids. Every sample gave at least 5 micrograms of total RNA when it was extracted. Next came a second PCR, run for roughly 6 to 11 cycles, which used a sample-barcoded 5' primer along with a J-beta primer mix. A 12-random-nucleotide template-switch adaptor tagged each cDNA molecule. MiXCR, applied by TCRdb to the 5' RACE reads, yields one record per CDR3 protein. The sample includes around 2 million distinct CDR3 sequences, approximately 40% seen only once; the top ten take 23%.

The V call is TRBV19, the J call TRBJ1-5, with D possibly matching TRBD1 (5 bases). The sample taken for sequencing was blood. The sequence was obtained from a human donor in good health. The CDR3 coding sequence is TGTGCCAGTAGTGGGCAGGGAAAAGGAGACGGCAATCAGCCCCAGCATTTT. Protein sequence: CASSGQGKGDGNQPQHF.